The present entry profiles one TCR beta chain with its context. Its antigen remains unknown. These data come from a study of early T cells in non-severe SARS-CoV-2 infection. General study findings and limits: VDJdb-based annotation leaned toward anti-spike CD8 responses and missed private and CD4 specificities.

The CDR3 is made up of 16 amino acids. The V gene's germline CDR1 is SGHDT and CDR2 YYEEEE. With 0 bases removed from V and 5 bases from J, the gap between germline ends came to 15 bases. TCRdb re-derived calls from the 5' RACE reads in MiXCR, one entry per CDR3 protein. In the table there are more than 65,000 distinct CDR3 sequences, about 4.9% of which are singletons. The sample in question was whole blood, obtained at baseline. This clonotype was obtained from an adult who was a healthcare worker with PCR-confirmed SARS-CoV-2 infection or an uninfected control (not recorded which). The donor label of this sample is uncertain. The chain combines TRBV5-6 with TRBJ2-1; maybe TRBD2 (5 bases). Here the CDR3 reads CASSLGAGLTNNEQFF. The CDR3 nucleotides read TGTGCCAGCAGCTTGGGGGCGGGCCTAACCAACAATGAGCAGTTCTTC.